The 5 T cell receptor beta chains reported below all come from one sample, sequenced in a study of Graves' ophthalmopathy and Graves' hyperthyroidism. Amplification of TCR beta CDR3 regions used RNA transcripts. HTBI primers served in a first-round RT-PCR, which a second-round multiplex PCR followed. Via MiXCR, TCRdb re-called the multiplex PCR reads, giving one row per CDR3 protein. Here the sample spans 740,000 or so distinct CDR3 sequences, roughly 40% being singletons. The sample taken for sequencing was peripheral blood. These receptors were taken from an adult man with Graves' ophthalmopathy.

In this sample, this clonotype turned up many times. A junction boundary mismatches the germline segment, possibly from a read error. V usage is TRBV4-1 and J usage is TRBJ1-1; D not resolved. The CDR3 contains 12 residues. Germline V gives CDR1 MGHRA, CDR2 YSYEKL. The CDR3 DNA follows: TGTGCCAGCAGTCAGGCGAACACTGAAGCTTTCTTT. It yields the protein CASSQANTEAFF.

V gene TRBV10-2 combines with J gene TRBJ2-5; the D call may be TRBD1 or TRBD2 (5 bases each). Per germline, CDR1 WSHSY and CDR2 SAAADI. Trimming removed 8 bases from V and 5 bases from J, with 18 bases in between. This CDR3 has 14 amino acids. The CDR3 reads CASVALGGKETQYF. As DNA, the CDR3 is TGCGCCAGCGTTGCCCTTGGGGGAAAGGAGACCCAGTACTTC.

This clonotype was counted between two and nine times. The chain recombines TRBV2 with TRBJ1-6; D ambiguous. The CDR3 contains 14 residues. Trimming stripped 1 base from V and 6 bases from J, with 7 bases between. Germline CDR1 reads SNHLY; CDR2 reads FYNNEI. CDR3 sequence reads: CASSEEPINSPLHF. The CDR3 DNA is TGTGCCAGCAGTGAAGAACCGATTAATTCACCCCTCCACTTT.

This clonotype has just one count. The germline gene is not matched at one end of the junction; a read error may be the cause. This sequence joins TRBV25-1 and TRBJ2-7; no clear D gene. The CDR3 runs 13 residues. CDR1 and CDR2 (germline): MGHDK, SYGVNS. CDR3 region: CASSYTVSYERYF. The CDR3 nucleotides read TGTGCCAGCAGCTACACTGTCTCCTACGAGCGGTACTTC.

This clonotype showed up many times. The rearrangement links TRBV7-3 to TRBJ2-7; 7 positions agree with TRBD1. The CDR3 is made up of 15 amino acids. Trimming took 4 bases from V and 4 from J; bases not matched to a gene: 10. Germline V gives CDR1 SGHTA, CDR2 FQGTGA. The CDR3 region is CASSWYPGQTYEQYF. The CDR3 region has the DNA TGTGCCAGCAGCTGGTACCCGGGACAGACGTACGAGCAGTACTTC.